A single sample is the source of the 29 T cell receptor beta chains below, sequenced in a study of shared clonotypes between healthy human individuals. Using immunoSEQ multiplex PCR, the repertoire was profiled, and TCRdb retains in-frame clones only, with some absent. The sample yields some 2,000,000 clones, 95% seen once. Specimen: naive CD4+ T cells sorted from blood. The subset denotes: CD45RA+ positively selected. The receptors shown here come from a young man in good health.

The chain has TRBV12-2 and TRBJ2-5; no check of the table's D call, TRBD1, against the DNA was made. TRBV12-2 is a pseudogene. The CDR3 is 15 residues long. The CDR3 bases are TGTGCAAGTCGCATCGGACCCGGGACAAAAGAGACCCAGTACTTC. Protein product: CASRIGPGTKETQYF.

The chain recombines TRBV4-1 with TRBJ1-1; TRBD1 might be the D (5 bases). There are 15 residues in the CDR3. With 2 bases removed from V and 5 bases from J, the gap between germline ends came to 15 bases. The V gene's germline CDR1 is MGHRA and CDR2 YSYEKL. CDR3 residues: CASSQRHPKGTEAFF. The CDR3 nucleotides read TGCGCCAGCAGCCAACGGCATCCCAAGGGGACTGAAGCTTTCTTT.

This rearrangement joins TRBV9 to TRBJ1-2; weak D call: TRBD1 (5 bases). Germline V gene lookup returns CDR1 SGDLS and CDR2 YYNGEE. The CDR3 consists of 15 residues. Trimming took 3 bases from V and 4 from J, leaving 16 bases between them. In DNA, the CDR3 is TGTGCCAGCAGCGCGAGCAAGGGCACAGGCTATGGCTACACCTTC. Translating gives CASSASKGTGYGYTF.

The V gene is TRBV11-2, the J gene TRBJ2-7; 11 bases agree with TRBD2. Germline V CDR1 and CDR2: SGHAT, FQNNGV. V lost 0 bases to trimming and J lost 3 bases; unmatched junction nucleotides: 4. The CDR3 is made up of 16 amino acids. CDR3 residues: CASSLEILAGGYEQYF. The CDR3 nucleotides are TGTGCCAGCAGCTTAGAAATCCTAGCGGGAGGCTACGAGCAGTACTTC.

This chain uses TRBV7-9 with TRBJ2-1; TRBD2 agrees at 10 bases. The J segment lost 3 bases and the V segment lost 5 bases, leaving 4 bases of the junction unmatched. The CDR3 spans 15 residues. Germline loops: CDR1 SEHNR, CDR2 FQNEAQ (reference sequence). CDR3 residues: CASSPGLADYNEQFF. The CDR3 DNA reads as TGTGCCAGCAGCCCCGGACTAGCGGACTACAATGAGCAGTTCTTC.

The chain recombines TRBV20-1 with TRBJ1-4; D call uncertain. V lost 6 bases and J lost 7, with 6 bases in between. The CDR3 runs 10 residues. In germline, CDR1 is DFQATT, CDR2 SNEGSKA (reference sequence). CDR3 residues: CSAGTEKLFF. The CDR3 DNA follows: TGCAGTGCCGGCACTGAAAAACTGTTTTTT.

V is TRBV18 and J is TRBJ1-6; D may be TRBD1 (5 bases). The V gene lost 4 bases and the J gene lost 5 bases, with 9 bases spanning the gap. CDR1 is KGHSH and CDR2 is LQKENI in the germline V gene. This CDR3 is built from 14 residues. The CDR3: CASSRGQNNSPLHF. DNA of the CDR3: TGTGCCAGCTCACGCGGACAAAATAATTCACCCCTCCACTTT.

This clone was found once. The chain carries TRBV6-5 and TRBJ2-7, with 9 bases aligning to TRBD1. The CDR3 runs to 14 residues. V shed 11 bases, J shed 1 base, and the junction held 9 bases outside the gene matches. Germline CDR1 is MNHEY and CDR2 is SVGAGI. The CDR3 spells CACRLGTGSYEQYF. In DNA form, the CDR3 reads TGTGCCTGCCGCTTGGGGACAGGGTCCTACGAGCAGTACTTC.

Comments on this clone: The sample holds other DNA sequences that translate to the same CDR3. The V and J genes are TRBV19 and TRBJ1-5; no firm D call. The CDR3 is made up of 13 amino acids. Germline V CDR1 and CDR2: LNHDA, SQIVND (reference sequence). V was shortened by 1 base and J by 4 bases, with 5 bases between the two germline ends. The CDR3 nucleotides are TGTGCCAGTAGTATAGCATCAAATCAGCCCCAGCATTTT. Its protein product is CASSIASNQPQHF.

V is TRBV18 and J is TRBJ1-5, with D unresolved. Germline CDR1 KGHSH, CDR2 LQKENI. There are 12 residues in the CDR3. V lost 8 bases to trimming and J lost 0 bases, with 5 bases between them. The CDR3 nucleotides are TGTGCCAGCGCCGATAGCAATCAGCCCCAGCATTTT. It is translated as CASADSNQPQHF.

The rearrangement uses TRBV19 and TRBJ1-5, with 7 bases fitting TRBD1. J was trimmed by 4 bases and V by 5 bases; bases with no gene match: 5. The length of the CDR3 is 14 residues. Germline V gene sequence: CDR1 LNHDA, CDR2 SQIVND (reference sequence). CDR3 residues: CASSPGQINQPQHF. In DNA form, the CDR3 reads TGTGCCAGTAGTCCGGGACAGATTAATCAGCCCCAGCATTTT.

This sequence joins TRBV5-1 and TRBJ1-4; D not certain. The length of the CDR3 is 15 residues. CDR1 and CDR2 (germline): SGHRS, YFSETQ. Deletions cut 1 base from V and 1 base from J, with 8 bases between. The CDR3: CASSLLGETNEKLFF. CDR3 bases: TGCGCCAGCAGCTTGCTGGGCGAAACTAATGAAAAACTGTTTTTT.

CDR3 nucleotide sequence: TGTGCCAGCAGCTTATATACAGGGGGCGCAGATACGCAGTATTTT. Translating gives CASSLYTGGADTQYF. The gene calls are TRBV13 and TRBJ2-3; 9 bases map to TRBD1. Germline V gene lookup returns CDR1 PRHDT and CDR2 FYEKMQ (reference sequence). This CDR3 is 15 amino acids long. Trimming took 2 bases from V and 4 from J; bases not matched to a gene: 4.

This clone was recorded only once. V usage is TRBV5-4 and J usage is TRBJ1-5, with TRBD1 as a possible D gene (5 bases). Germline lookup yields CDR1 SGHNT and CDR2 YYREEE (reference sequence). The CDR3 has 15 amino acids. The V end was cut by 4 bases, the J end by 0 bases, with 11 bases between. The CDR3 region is CASSRGIDSNQPQHF. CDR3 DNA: TGTGCCAGCAGCCGGGGCATTGATAGCAATCAGCCCCAGCATTTT. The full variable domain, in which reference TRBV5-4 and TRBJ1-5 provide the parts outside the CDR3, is ETGVTQSPTHLIKTRGQQVTLRCSSQSGHNTVSWYQQALGQGPQFIFQYYREEENGRGNFPPRFSGLQFPNYSSELNVNALELDDSALYLCASSRGIDSNQPQHFGDGTRLSIL.

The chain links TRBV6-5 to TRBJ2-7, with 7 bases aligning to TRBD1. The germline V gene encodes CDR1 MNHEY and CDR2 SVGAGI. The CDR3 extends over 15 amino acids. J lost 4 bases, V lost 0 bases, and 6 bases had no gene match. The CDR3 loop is CASSYSGTDRYEQYF. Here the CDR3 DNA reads TGTGCCAGCAGTTACTCCGGGACAGACCGATACGAGCAGTACTTC.

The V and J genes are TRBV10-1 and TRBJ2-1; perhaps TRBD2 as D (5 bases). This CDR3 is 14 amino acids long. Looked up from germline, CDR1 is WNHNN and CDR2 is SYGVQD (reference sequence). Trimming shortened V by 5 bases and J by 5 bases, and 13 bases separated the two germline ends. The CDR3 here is CASSRGPSNNEQFF. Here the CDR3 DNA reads TGCGCCAGCAGTCGGGGTCCTAGTAACAATGAGCAGTTCTTC.

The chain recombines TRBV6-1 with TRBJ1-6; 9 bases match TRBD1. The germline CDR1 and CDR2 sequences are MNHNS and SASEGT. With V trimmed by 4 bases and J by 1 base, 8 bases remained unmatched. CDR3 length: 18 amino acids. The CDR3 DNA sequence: TGTGCCAGCAGTGCTAAGGGACAGGGAGTATCCTATAATTCACCCCTCCACTTT. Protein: CASSAKGQGVSYNSPLHF.

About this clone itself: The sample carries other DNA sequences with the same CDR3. CDR3 nucleotides: TGTGCCAGCAGTGAAAACAGGGGAAACTATGGCTACACCTTC. Protein: CASSENRGNYGYTF. The chain has TRBV6-1 and TRBJ1-2; TRBD1 matches 7 bases. CDR3 size: 14 residues. Germline CDR1 and CDR2: MNHNS and SASEGT. V lost 2 bases to trimming and J lost 2 bases; unmatched junction nucleotides: 2.

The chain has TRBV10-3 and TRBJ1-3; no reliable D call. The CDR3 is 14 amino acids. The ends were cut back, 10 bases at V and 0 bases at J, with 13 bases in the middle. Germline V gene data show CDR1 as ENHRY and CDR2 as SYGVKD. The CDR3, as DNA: TGTGCCACCTGGACGGAGAGCTCTGGAAACACCATATATTTT. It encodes CATWTESSGNTIYF.

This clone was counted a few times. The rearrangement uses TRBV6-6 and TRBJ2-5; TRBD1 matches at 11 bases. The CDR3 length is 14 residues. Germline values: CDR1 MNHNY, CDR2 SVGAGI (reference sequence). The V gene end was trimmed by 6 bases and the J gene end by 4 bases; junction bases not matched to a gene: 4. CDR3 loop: CASRPGTGGETQYF. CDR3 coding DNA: TGTGCCAGCAGACCCGGGACAGGGGGAGAGACCCAGTACTTC.

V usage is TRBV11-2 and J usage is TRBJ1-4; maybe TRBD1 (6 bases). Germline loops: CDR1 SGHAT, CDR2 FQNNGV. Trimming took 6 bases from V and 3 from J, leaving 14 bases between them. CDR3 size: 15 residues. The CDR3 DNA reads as TGTGCCAGCAGTAACAGGGAGGGACCTAATGAAAAACTGTTTTTT. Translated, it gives CASSNREGPNEKLFF.

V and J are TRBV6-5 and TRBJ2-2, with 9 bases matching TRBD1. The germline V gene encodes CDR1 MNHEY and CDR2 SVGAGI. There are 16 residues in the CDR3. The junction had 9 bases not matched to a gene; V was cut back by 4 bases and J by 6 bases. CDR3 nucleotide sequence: TGTGCCAGCAGTTCCACTGGGACAGGGAGACCCGGGGAGCTGTTTTTT. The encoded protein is CASSSTGTGRPGELFF.

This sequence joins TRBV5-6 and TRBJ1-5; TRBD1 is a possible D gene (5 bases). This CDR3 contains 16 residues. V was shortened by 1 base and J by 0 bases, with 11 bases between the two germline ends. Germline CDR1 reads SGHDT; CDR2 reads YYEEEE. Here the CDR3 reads CASSLWDGYSNQPQHF. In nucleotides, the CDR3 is TGTGCCAGCAGCTTGTGGGACGGCTATAGCAATCAGCCCCAGCATTTT.

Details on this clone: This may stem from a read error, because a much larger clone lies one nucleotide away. The CDR3: CASSRDRDRETQYF. CDR3 in DNA: TGTGCCAGCAGTAGGGACAGGGATCGCGAGACCCAGTACTTC. V and J are TRBV6-5 and TRBJ2-5, with 9 positions matching TRBD1. The length of the CDR3 is 14 residues. Germline assignment: CDR1 MNHEY and CDR2 SVGAGI. J lost 5 bases, V lost 5 bases, and 6 bases had no gene match.

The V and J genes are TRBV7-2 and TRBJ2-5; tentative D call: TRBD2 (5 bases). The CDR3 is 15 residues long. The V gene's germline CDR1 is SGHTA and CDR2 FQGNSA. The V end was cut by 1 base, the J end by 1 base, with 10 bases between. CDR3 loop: CASSLGRTSQETQYF. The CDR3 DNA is TGTGCCAGCAGCTTAGGGAGAACTAGCCAAGAGACCCAGTACTTC.

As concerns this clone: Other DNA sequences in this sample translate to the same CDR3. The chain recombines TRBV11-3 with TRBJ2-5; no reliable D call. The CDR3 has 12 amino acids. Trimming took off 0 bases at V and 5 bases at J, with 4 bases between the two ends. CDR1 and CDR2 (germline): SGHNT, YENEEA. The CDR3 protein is CASSLDGETQYF. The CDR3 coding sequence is TGTGCCAGCAGCTTAGATGGGGAGACCCAGTACTTC.

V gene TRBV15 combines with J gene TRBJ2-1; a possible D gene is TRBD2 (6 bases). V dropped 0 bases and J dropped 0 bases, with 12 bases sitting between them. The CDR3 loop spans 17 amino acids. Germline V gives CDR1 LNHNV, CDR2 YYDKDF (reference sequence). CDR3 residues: CATSREVAAGSYNEQFF. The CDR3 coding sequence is TGTGCCACCAGCAGAGAAGTAGCGGCAGGCTCCTACAATGAGCAGTTCTTC.

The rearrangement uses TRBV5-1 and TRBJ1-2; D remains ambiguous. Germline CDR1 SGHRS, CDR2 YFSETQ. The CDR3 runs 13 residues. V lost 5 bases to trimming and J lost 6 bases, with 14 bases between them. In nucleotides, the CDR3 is TGCGCCAGCAGGATGTCCCAGATAGATGGCTACACCTTC. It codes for CASRMSQIDGYTF. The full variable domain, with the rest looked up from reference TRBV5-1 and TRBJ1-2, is KAGVTQTPRYLIKTRGQQVTLSCSPISGHRSVSWYQQTPGQGLQFLFEYFSETQRNKGNFPGRFSGRQFSNSRSEMNVSTLELGDSALYLCASRMSQIDGYTFGSGTRLTVV.

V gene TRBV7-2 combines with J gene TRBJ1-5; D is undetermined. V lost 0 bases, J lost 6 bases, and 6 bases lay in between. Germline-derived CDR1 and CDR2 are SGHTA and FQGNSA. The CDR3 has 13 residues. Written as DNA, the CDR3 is TGTGCCAGCAGCTTAGCGGAGGGTCAGCCCCAGCATTTT. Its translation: CASSLAEGQPQHF. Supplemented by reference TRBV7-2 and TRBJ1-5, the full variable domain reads GAGVSQSPSNKVTEKGKDVELRCDPISGHTALYWYRQSLGQGLEFLIYFQGNSAPDKSGLPSDRFSAERTGGSVSTLTIQRTQQEDSAVYLCASSLAEGQPQHFGDGTRLSIL.